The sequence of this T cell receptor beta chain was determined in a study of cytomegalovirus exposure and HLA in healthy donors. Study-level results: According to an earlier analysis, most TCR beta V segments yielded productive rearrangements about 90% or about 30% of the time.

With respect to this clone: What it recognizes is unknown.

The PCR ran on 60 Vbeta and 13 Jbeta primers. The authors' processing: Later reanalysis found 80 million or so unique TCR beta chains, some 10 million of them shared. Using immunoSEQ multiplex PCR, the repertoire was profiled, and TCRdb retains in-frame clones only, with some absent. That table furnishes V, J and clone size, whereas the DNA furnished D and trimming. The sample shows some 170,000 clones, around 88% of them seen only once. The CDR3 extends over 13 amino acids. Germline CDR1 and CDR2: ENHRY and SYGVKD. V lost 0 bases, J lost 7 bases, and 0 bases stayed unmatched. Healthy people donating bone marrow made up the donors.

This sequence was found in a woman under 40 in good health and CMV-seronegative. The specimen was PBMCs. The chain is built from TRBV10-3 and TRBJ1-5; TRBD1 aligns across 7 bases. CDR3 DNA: TGTGCCATCAGTGAGTCGGGACAGCAGCCCCAGCATTTT. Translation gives CAISESGQQPQHF.